A single sample gave rise to the 25 T cell receptor beta chains below, sequenced in a study of blood T cell repertoires in COVID-19. Generated by immunoSEQ multiplex PCR, the TCRdb table keeps only in-frame clones and is missing some. The table has some 150,000 clones, about 80% seen once. Sequenced: peripheral blood. Receptors were obtained from a woman between 55 and 75 years old with acute or convalescent COVID-19.

The chain recombines TRBV5-1 with TRBJ2-2; D remains ambiguous. The CDR3 runs to 14 residues. V was pared by 0 bases and J by 2 bases, with 5 bases between. Germline loops: CDR1 SGHRS, CDR2 YFSETQ. CDR3 in amino acids: CASSLDSNTGELFF. CDR3 nucleotide sequence: TGCGCCAGCAGCTTGGACAGTAACACCGGGGAGCTGTTTTTT.

V and J are TRBV3-1 (or the pseudogene TRBV3-2) and TRBJ2-5; TRBD2 agrees at 7 bases. Per the germline V gene, CDR1 is LGHDT and CDR2 is YNNKEL (reference sequence). The V gene end was trimmed by 1 base and the J gene end by 7 bases; junction bases not matched to a gene: 15. The CDR3 sequence is 17 residues long. The CDR3 loop is CASSQGSSGRFLGTQYF. DNA of the CDR3: TGTGCCAGCAGCCAAGGGTCTAGCGGTAGATTCTTAGGGACCCAGTACTTC.

This clone was counted at least ten times. The chain employs TRBV29-1 and TRBJ2-3; 7 bases fit TRBD2. This CDR3 is built from 14 residues. V was clipped by 4 bases and J by 6 bases; unmatched bases: 10. From germline, CDR1 is SQVTM and CDR2 ANQGSEA. CDR3 in amino acids: CSVVSAGRQDTQYF. The CDR3 region has the DNA TGCAGCGTTGTATCTGCCGGGAGGCAGGATACGCAGTATTTT.

The CDR3, as DNA: TGTGCCAGCAGTTTATCGGGGCCGCCTTACAATGAGCAGTTCTTC. Its translation is CASSLSGPPYNEQFF. This chain links TRBV27 with TRBJ2-1; possible D gene TRBD1, 5 bases. The CDR3 sequence is 15 residues long. The germline V gene has CDR1 MNHEY and CDR2 SMNVEV (reference sequence). Trimming pared 0 bases from V and 4 bases from J, leaving 10 bases between.

V gene TRBV30 combines with J gene TRBJ1-6; D is perhaps TRBD1 (5 bases). Germline V gene sequence: CDR1 GTSNPN, CDR2 SVGIG (reference sequence). The CDR3 extends over 11 amino acids. V lost 2 bases to trimming and J lost 13 bases, with 9 bases between them. Here the CDR3 DNA reads TGTGCCTGGAGTACACAGGTTCCCCTCCACTTT. As protein: CAWSTQVPLHF.

The chain carries TRBV6-5 and TRBJ2-1, with TRBD1 matching 8 bases. This CDR3 has 14 amino acids. V shed 6 bases and J 6 bases; nucleotides not matched to a gene: 7. Germline V CDR1 and CDR2: MNHEY, SVGAGI. CDR3: CASSPRGLINEQFF. DNA for the CDR3: TGTGCCAGCAGCCCCAGGGGGCTAATCAATGAGCAGTTCTTC.

The chain recombines TRBV14 with TRBJ1-4; D possibly corresponds to TRBD1 (5 bases). The V and J ends lost 3 bases and 0 bases respectively, with 17 bases between them. The CDR3 spans 18 residues. Germline V gene lookup returns CDR1 SGHDN and CDR2 FVKESK. The CDR3 reads CASSHSVKTAATNEKLFF. DNA of the CDR3: TGTGCCAGCAGCCACTCGGTAAAGACAGCTGCAACTAATGAAAAACTGTTTTTT.

J is TRBJ2-7 and V is TRBV6-5, with TRBD2 as a possible D gene (6 bases). This CDR3 region has 14 residues. Looked up from germline, CDR1 is MNHEY and CDR2 is SVGAGI. With 6 bases removed from V and 2 bases from J, the gap between germline ends came to 14 bases. The CDR3 is CASRGAGSTYEQYF. CDR3 DNA: TGTGCCAGCAGAGGGGCGGGATCGACCTACGAGCAGTACTTC.

The chain employs TRBV7-3 and TRBJ2-7, with 11 nucleotides matching TRBD2. Germline CDR1 reads SGHTA; CDR2 reads FQGTGA. J was trimmed by 3 bases and V by 7 bases; bases with no gene match: 2. The CDR3 has 13 amino acids. The CDR3 spells CASMLAGGYEQYF. CDR3 sequence (DNA): TGTGCCAGCATGCTAGCGGGAGGCTACGAGCAGTACTTC.

This chain uses TRBV6-2 or TRBV6-3 with TRBJ2-1; 15 bases map to TRBD2. The CDR3 contains 17 residues. The V gene's germline CDR1 is MNHEY and CDR2 SVGEGT. The V segment lost 0 bases and the J segment 6 bases; nucleotides outside the gene matches: 3. The CDR3 region is CASSYSSGLAGGNEQFF. In nucleotides, the CDR3 is TGTGCCAGCAGTTACTCATCGGGACTAGCGGGAGGCAATGAGCAGTTCTTC.

The chain employs TRBV5-1 and TRBJ1-1; TRBD1 aligns across 8 bases. Germline V CDR1 and CDR2: SGHRS, YFSETQ. V trimming: 4 bases; J trimming: 0 bases; junction bases outside the gene matches: 8. CDR3 size: 16 residues. The CDR3 loop is CASSLGTGFMNTEAFF. CDR3 coding DNA: TGCGCCAGCAGCCTGGGGACAGGCTTCATGAACACTGAAGCTTTCTTT.

The V gene is TRBV5-1, the J gene TRBJ2-3; possible D gene TRBD1, 6 bases. The CDR3 is made up of 15 amino acids. CDR1 is SGHRS, CDR2 YFSETQ, per germline. Trimming pared 1 base from V and 3 bases from J, leaving 12 bases between. DNA for the CDR3: TGCGCCAGCAGCTTGACAGGGATCGAGACAGATACGCAGTATTTT. Protein sequence: CASSLTGIETDTQYF. Drawing the rest from reference TRBV5-1 and TRBJ2-3, the complete variable domain is KAGVTQTPRYLIKTRGQQVTLSCSPISGHRSVSWYQQTPGQGLQFLFEYFSETQRNKGNFPGRFSGRQFSNSRSEMNVSTLELGDSALYLCASSLTGIETDTQYFGPGTRLTVL.

The chain combines TRBV7-2 with TRBJ2-7; D gene unclear. Germline V CDR1 and CDR2: SGHTA, FQGNSA. The CDR3 runs to 13 residues. The germline V and J ends were trimmed by 0 bases and 7 bases, with 10 bases remaining between them. The CDR3 is CASSLATQWEQYF. In nucleotides, the CDR3 is TGTGCCAGCAGCTTAGCGACTCAGTGGGAGCAGTACTTC.

This chain links TRBV6-4 with TRBJ1-1; no clear D. There are 15 residues in the CDR3. V dropped 5 bases and J dropped 5 bases, with 18 bases sitting between them. Germline V gene sequence: CDR1 MRHNA, CDR2 SNTAGT. For the CDR3, the DNA is TGTGCCAGCAGTCCCCCCGGCGGGGTAGGGACTGAAGCTTTCTTT. Residues: CASSPPGGVGTEAFF.

This chain uses TRBV6-1 with TRBJ1-2; 9 nucleotides align to TRBD1. The germline CDR1 and CDR2 sequences are MNHNS and SASEGT. Losses at the gene ends were 1 base for V and 1 base for J; bases not matched to a gene: 7. The CDR3 is 17 residues long. CDR3 sequence (DNA): TGTGCCAGCAGTGAAGACCCCGGGACAGGGTATAACTATGGCTACACCTTC. Its protein product is CASSEDPGTGYNYGYTF.

V usage is TRBV7-2 and J usage is TRBJ2-1; 8 bases map to TRBD2. From germline, CDR1 is SGHTA and CDR2 FQGNSA. The CDR3 has 19 residues. The junction had 12 bases not matched to a gene; V was cut back by 2 bases and J by 0 bases. This CDR3 is CASSLSSDRLASSYNEQFF. As DNA, the CDR3 is TGTGCCAGCAGCTTAAGTAGCGACAGACTAGCGAGCTCCTACAATGAGCAGTTCTTC.

J is TRBJ2-5 and V is TRBV10-3, with TRBD2 matching over 7 bases. The V segment lost 0 bases and the J segment 3 bases; nucleotides outside the gene matches: 1. Germline-derived CDR1 and CDR2 are ENHRY and SYGVKD. This CDR3 has 14 amino acids. CDR3 nucleotides: TGTGCCATCAGTGAGTCTGCGGGGGAAGAGACCCAGTACTTC. The encoded protein is CAISESAGEETQYF.

This chain links TRBV6-5 with TRBJ2-7, with D possibly matching TRBD2 (6 bases). Trimming removed 0 bases from V and 2 bases from J, with 8 bases in between. CDR1 is MNHEY and CDR2 is SVGAGI in the germline V gene. The CDR3 covers 14 residues. The CDR3 DNA is TGTGCCAGCAGTTACTCTGGCGGGACCTACGAGCAGTACTTC. Its protein product is CASSYSGGTYEQYF.

The chain recombines TRBV19 with TRBJ1-4; 11 bases are shared with TRBD1. The CDR3 consists of 14 residues. From germline, CDR1 is LNHDA and CDR2 SQIVND (reference sequence). The junction had 2 bases not matched to a gene; V was cut back by 5 bases and J by 6 bases. The DNA of the CDR3 is TGTGCCAGTAGTGCGGGACAGGGGGATGAAAAACTGTTTTTT. Translation gives CASSAGQGDEKLFF.

The chain carries TRBV6-1 and TRBJ2-4; possible D gene TRBD1, 6 bases. CDR3 size: 17 residues. CDR1 is MNHNS and CDR2 is SASEGT in the germline V gene. V lost 3 bases, J lost 3 bases, and 18 bases lay in between. The CDR3, as DNA: TGTGCCAGCAGTGATTCTCCTCAGGGGATGTTCAAAAACATTCAGTACTTC. Translation: CASSDSPQGMFKNIQYF.

The chain employs TRBV7-3 and TRBJ2-2; 12 nucleotides agree with TRBD2. The V gene's germline CDR1 is SGHTA and CDR2 FQGTGA. V shed 5 bases and J 4 bases; nucleotides not matched to a gene: 5. This CDR3 is 16 amino acids long. The CDR3 sequence is CASSPLAGGRTGELFF. DNA of the CDR3: TGTGCCAGCAGCCCTCTAGCGGGAGGGCGCACCGGGGAGCTGTTTTTT.

The chain carries TRBV9 and TRBJ2-1; TRBD2 might be the D (6 bases). The CDR3 is 14 amino acids. V was shortened by 4 bases and J by 5 bases, with 13 bases between the two germline ends. The germline CDR1 and CDR2 sequences are SGDLS and YYNGEE. The CDR3, as DNA: TGTGCCAGCAGCACGGGACTTTCCAACAATGAGCAGTTCTTC. It codes for CASSTGLSNNEQFF. Full variable domain (remainder filled in from reference TRBV9 and TRBJ2-1): DSGVTQTPKHLITATGQRVTLRCSPRSGDLSVYWYQQSLDQGLQFLIQYYNGEERAKGNILERFSAQQFPDLHSELNLSSLELGDSALYFCASSTGLSNNEQFFGPGTRLTVL.

The chain employs TRBV30 and TRBJ1-1; D remains unclear. The CDR3 is made up of 15 amino acids. CDR1 is GTSNPN, CDR2 SVGIG, per germline (reference sequence). V was cut by 2 bases and J by 1 base, with 14 bases left in between. CDR3 nucleotide sequence: TGTGCCTGGAGTCCCACGACTCTCGGGAACACTGAAGCTTTCTTT. Protein product: CAWSPTTLGNTEAFF.

The CDR3 nucleotides are TGTGCCAGCAGTTTTTACACAGGGACCGGGGAGCTGTTTTTT. Protein: CASSFYTGTGELFF. The rearrangement uses TRBV27 and TRBJ2-2, with TRBD1 as a possible D gene (6 bases). This CDR3 comprises 14 residues. CDR1 and CDR2 (germline): MNHEY, SMNVEV (reference sequence). Deletions cut 3 bases from V and 5 bases from J, with 10 bases between.

The chain has TRBV9 and TRBJ2-3; the match to TRBD2 covers 10 bases. Trimming removed 4 bases from V and 5 bases from J; junction bases left unmatched: 10. Per germline, CDR1 SGDLS and CDR2 YYNGEE. The CDR3 has 16 amino acids. The CDR3 DNA reads TGTGCCAGCAGCCCCCCGGGGCTAGCGGGAGTAGATACGCAGTATTTT. It is translated as CASSPPGLAGVDTQYF.